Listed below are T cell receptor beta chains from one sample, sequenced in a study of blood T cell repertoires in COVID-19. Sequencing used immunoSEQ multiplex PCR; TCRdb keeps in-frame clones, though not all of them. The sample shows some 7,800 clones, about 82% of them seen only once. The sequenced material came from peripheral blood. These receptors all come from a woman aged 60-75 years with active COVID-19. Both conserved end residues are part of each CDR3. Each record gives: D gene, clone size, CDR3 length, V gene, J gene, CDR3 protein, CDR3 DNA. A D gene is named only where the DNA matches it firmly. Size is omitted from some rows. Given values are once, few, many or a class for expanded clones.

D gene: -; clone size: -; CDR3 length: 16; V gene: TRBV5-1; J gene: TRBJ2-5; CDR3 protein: CASSPEGRSIVETQYF; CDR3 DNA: TGCGCCAGCAGCCCGGAGGGTCGGTCTATTGTCGAGACCCAGTACTTC
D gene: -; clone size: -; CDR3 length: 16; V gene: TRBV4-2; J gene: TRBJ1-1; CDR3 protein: CASSQDRRVINTEAFF; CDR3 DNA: TGTGCCAGCAGCCAAGATAGGAGGGTGATAAACACTGAAGCTTTCTTT
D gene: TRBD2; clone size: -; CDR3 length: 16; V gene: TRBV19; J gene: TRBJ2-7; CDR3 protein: CASSIGGTSGVYEQYF; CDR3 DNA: TGTGCCAGTAGTATAGGCGGGACTAGCGGGGTTTACGAGCAGTACTTC
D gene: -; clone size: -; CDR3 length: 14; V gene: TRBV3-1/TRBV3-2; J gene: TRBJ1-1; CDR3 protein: CASSHRLVNTEAFF; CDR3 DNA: TGTGCCAGCAGCCACAGGTTGGTGAACACTGAAGCTTTCTTT
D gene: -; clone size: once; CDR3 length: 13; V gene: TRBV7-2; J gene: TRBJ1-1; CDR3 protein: CASSLARSAEAFF; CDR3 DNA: TGTGCCAGCAGCTTAGCTCGGAGCGCTGAAGCTTTCTTT
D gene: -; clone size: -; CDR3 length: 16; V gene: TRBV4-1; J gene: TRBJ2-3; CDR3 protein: CASSLRAGSPTDTQYF; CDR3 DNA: TGCGCCAGCAGCCTTCGAGCGGGCTCACCCACAGATACGCAGTATTTT
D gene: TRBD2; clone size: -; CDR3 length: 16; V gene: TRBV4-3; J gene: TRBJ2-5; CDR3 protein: CASSQGLAGDQETQYF; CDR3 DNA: TGCGCCAGCAGCCAAGGTTTAGCGGGGGACCAAGAGACCCAGTACTTC
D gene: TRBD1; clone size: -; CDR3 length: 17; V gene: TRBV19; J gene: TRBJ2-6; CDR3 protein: CASSRDRGRAGANVLTF; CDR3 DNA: TGTGCCAGTAGTAGGGACAGGGGGCGGGCTGGGGCCAACGTCCTGACTTTC
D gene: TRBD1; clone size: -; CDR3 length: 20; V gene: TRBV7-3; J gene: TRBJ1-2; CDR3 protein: CASSLIGTGLSRRGNYGYTF; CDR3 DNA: TGTGCCAGCAGCTTAATCGGGACCGGCTTGAGCCGCAGGGGGAACTATGGCTACACCTTC
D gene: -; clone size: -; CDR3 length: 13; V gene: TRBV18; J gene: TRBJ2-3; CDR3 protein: CASSPGVGDTQYF; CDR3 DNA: TGTGCCAGCTCCCCGGGGGTCGGGGATACGCAGTATTTT
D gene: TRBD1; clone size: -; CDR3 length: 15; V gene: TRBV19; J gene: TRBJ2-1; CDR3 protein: CASSIGTGVANEQFF; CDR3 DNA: TGTGCCAGTAGTATCGGGACAGGGGTGGCAAATGAGCAGTTCTTC
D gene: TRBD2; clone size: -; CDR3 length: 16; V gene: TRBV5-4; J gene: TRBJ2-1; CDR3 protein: CASSLAGASSYNEQFF; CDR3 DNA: TGTGCCAGCAGCTTAGCGGGGGCCAGCTCCTACAATGAGCAGTTCTTC
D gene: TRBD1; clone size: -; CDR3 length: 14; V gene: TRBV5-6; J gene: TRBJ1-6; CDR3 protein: CASSPGQVGAPLHF; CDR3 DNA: TGTGCCAGCAGCCCCGGACAGGTGGGCGCTCCCCTCCACTTT
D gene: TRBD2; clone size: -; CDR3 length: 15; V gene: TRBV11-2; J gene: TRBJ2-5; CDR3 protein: CASSSTLAVRETQYF; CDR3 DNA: TGTGCCAGCAGCTCCACTCTAGCGGTCCGAGAGACCCAGTACTTC
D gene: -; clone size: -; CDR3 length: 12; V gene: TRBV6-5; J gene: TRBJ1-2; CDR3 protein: CASRAQGYGYTF; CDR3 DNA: TGTGCCAGCAGAGCCCAGGGTTATGGCTACACCTTC
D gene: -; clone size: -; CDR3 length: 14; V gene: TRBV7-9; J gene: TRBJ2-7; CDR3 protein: CASSRPGVLDEQYF; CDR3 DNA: TGTGCCAGCAGCCGCCCAGGGGTCCTAGACGAGCAGTACTTC
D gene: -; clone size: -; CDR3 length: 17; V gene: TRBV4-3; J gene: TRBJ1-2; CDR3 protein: CASSQDLGRESTYGYTF; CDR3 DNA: TGCGCCAGCAGCCAAGATTTGGGCAGAGAGTCTACCTATGGCTACACCTTC
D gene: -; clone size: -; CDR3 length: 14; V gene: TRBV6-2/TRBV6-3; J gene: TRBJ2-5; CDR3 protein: CASSYRGQPETQYF; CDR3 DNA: TGTGCCAGCAGTTACCGAGGGCAGCCGGAGACCCAGTACTTC
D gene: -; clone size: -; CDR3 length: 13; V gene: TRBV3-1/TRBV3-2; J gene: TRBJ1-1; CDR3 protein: CASSQGGNTEAFF; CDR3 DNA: TGTGCCAGCAGCCAGGGGGGGAACACTGAAGCTTTCTTT
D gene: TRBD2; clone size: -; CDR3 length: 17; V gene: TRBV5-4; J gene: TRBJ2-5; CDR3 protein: CASSQGLAGGGRKTQYF; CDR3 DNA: TGTGCCAGCAGCCAGGGACTAGCGGGGGGTGGGAGAAAGACCCAGTACTTC
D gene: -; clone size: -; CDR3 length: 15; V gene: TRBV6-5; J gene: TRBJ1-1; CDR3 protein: CASPKGPGLNTEAFF; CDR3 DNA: TGTGCCAGCCCCAAGGGTCCAGGGTTGAACACTGAAGCTTTCTTT
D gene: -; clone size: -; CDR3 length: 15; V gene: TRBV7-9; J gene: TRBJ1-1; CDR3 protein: CASSLDGVVNTEAFF; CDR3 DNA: TGTGCCAGCAGCTTAGACGGGGTCGTGAACACTGAAGCTTTCTTT
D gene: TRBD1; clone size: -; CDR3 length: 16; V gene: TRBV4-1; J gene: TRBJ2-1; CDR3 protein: CASSQDRTGAYNEQFF; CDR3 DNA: TGCGCCAGCAGCCAAGATAGGACAGGGGCCTACAATGAGCAGTTCTTC
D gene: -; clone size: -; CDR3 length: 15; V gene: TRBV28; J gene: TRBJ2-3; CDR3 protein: CASSGTSLEGGTQYF; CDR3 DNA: TGTGCCAGCAGCGGGACTTCCCTTGAGGGTGGTACGCAGTATTTT
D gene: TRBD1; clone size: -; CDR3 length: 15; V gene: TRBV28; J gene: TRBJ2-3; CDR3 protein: CASRSDRASTDTQYF; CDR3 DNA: TGTGCCAGCAGATCGGACAGGGCGAGCACAGATACGCAGTATTTT
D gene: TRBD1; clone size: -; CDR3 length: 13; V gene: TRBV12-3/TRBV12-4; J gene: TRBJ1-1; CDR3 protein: CASRSQNRGEAFF; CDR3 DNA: TGTGCCAGCAGATCACAGAACAGGGGTGAAGCTTTCTTT
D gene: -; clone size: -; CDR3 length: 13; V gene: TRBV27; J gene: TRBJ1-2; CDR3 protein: CASREDRNYGYTF; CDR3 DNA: TGTGCCAGCCGAGAGGACAGAAACTATGGCTACACCTTC
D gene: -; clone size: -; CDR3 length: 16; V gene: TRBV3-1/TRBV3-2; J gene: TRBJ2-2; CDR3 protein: CASSQWGTGNTGELFF; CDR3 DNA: TGTGCCAGCAGCCAATGGGGGACTGGGAACACCGGGGAGCTGTTTTTT
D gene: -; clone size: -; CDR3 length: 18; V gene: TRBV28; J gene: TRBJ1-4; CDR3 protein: CASSLWGTQTATNEKLFF; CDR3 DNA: TGTGCCAGCAGTTTATGGGGGACACAAACAGCAACTAATGAAAAACTGTTTTTT
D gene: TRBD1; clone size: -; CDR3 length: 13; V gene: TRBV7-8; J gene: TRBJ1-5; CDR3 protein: CASSLTGYQPQHF; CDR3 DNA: TGTGCCAGCAGTCTGACAGGGTATCAGCCCCAGCATTTT
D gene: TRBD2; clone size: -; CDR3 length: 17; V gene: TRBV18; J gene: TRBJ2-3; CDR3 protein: CASSPPGLAGGTDTQYF; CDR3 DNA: TGTGCCAGCTCACCACCCGGACTAGCGGGGGGGACAGATACGCAGTATTTT
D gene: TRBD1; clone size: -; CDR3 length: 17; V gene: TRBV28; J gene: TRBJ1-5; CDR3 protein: CASSWWTGKGPNQPQHF; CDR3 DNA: TGTGCCAGCAGTTGGTGGACAGGGAAGGGTCCCAATCAGCCCCAGCATTTT
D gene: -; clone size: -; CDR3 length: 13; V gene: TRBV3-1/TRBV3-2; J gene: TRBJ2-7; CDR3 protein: CASSHFHTYEQYF; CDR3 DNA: TGTGCCAGCAGCCACTTTCACACCTACGAGCAGTACTTC
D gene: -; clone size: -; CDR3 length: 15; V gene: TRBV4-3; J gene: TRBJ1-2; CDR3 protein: CASSQEPGPNYGYTF; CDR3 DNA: TGCGCCAGCAGCCAAGAACCAGGGCCTAACTATGGCTACACCTTC
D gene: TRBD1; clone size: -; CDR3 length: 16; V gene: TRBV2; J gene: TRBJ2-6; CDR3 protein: CASSWDREVGANVLTF; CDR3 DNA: TGTGCCAGCAGTTGGGACAGGGAGGTTGGGGCCAACGTCCTGACTTTC
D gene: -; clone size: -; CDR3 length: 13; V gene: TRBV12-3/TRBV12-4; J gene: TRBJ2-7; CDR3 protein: CASSLEGGYEQYF; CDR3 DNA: TGTGCCAGCAGTCTCGAAGGCGGCTACGAGCAGTACTTC
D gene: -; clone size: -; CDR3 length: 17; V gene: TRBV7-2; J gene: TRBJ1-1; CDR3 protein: CASSPRSSTTGNTEAFF; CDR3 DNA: TGTGCCAGCAGCCCCCGTAGTTCGACAACTGGGAACACTGAAGCTTTCTTT
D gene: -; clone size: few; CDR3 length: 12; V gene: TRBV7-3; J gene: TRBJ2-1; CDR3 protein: CASSFGGAEQFF; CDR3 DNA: TGTGCCAGCAGCTTCGGAGGGGCCGAGCAGTTCTTC
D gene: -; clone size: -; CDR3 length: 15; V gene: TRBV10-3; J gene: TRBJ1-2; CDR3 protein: CAISSSGRGTDGYTF; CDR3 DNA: TGTGCCATCTCTAGTTCTGGCAGGGGAACTGATGGCTACACCTTC
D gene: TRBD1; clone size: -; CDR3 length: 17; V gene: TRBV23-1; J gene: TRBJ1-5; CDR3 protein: CASSLTGGPWGNQPQHF; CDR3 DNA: TGCGCCAGCAGCCTGACAGGGGGACCATGGGGCAATCAGCCCCAGCATTTT
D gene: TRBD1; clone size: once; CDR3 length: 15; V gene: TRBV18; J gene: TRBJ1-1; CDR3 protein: CASSPGRGMNTEAFF; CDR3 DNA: TGTGCCAGCTCACCGGGCAGGGGGATGAACACTGAAGCTTTCTTT
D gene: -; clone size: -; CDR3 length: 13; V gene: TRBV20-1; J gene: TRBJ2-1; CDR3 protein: CSASNGGGDEQFF; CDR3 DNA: TGCAGTGCTAGTAATGGGGGGGGCGATGAGCAGTTCTTC
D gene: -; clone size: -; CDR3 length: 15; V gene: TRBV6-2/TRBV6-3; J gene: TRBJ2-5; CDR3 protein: CASSSHKTGQETQYF; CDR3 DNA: TGTGCCAGCAGTTCCCACAAGACGGGACAAGAGACCCAGTACTTC
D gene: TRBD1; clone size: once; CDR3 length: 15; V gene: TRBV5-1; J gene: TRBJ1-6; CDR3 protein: CASSLSQGGNSPLHF; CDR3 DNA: TGCGCCAGCAGCTTGTCACAGGGGGGTAATTCACCCCTCCACTTT
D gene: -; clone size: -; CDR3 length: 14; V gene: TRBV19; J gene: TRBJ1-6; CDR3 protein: CASSNSRILNTLHF; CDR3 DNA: TGTGCCAGTAGTAACAGCCGGATACTCAACACCCTCCACTTT